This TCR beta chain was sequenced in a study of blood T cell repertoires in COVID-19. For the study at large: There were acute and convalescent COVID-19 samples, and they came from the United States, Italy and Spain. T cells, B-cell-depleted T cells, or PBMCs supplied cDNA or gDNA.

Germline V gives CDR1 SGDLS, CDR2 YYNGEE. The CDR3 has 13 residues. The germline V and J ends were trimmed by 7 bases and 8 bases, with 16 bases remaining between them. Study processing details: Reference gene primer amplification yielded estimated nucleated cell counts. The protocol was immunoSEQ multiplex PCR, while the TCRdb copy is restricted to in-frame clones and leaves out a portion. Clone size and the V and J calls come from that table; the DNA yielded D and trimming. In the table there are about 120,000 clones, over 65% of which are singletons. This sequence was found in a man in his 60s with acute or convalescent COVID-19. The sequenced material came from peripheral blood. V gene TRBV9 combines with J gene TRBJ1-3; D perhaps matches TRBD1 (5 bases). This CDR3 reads CASSDPGLDTIYF. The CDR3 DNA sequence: TGTGCCAGCTCGGACCCAGGGTTAGACACCATATATTTT.